This TCR beta chain was observed in a study of blood T cell repertoires in COVID-19. Study in general: The samples span acute and convalescent COVID-19 from the United States, Italy and Spain. Sources were T cells, B-cell-depleted T cells, or PBMCs; the material itself was cDNA or gDNA.

The trim removed 3 bases at V and 0 bases at J, leaving 15 bases unmatched. The CDR3 spans 20 residues. Germline V gives CDR1 SGHRS, CDR2 YFSETQ. In the authors' methods: Amplification of reference gene primers provided the estimated nucleated cell counts. The table came from immunoSEQ multiplex PCR; TCRdb's copy has only in-frame clones and leaves some out. The V and J calls and the clone size are those of that table, but D and trimming were determined from the DNA. The table records more than 90,000 clones, 72% of them present only once. The specimen was peripheral blood. The chain is built from TRBV5-1 and TRBJ2-3, with 11 bases lining up with TRBD2. This receptor was taken from a woman in her fifties or sixties in a cohort sampled during active or convalescent COVID-19. The CDR3 sequence is CASSYWNLAGGRTSTDTQYF. The CDR3 coding sequence is TGCGCCAGCAGCTATTGGAATCTAGCGGGGGGTCGTACTAGCACAGATACGCAGTATTTT.